The T cell receptor (beta chain) under discussion was sequenced for a study of response to subunit inactivated influenza vaccine (dated by TCRdb to the late 2010s). Notes on the research overall: The study used deep quantitative T cell receptor repertoire profiling to track responses to a trivalent subunit inactivated influenza vaccine. Broad study findings and their caveats: The authors proposed that each seasonal influenza vaccination may bring in only a limited number of new T cells.

The germline V gene provides CDR1 SQVTM and CDR2 ANQGSEA. Germline trimming amounts to 6 bases on V and 7 bases on J, with 8 as the count of junction bases outside the gene matches. The CDR3 holds 13 amino acids from the cysteine to the phenylalanine. The only DNA kept is the CDR3, 39 bases in frame from the first base. Concerning this clonotype itself: Its antigen has not been determined. Within one base of it there is no much larger clone, and no base qualities were kept.

The library came from RT-PCR. The sequencing machine was an Illumina HiSeq 2500. TCRdb applied fastp at Q25 and MiXCR to the public reads, then kept only in-frame beta chains. When rows share a CDR3 protein, they turn into one entry using the most common DNA and genes. The table for this sample lists about 540,000 distinct CDR3 sequences; under 30% of them were counted only once. The biggest ten clones account for 2.8% of the sample. The same data also contributed to another study, on T cells expressing NK-cell markers. The second study reports: The TCR beta cDNA libraries were made using 5'RACE template switching, a step that added both a universal primer site and unique molecular identifiers. Three sorted T-cell subsets (CD3+CD56+NKG2C+, CD3+CD56+NKG2C- and CD3+CD56-NKG2C+) from under 10 donors had their TCR beta-chain repertoires profiled. Of the eight sequenced donors, seven were found to be HCMV-seropositive and one was found to be HCMV-seronegative. In several experiments an anti-gammadeltaTCR antibody was added to restrict sorting to alphabetaTCR-expressing T cells. For six donors, the dominant CD3+CD56+NKG2C+ clonotypes were among the top 10 CD8+ clonotypes and accounted for roughly 1.0-7.5% of CD8+ T cells. Those dominant clonotypes were again the most abundant among CD3+CD56-NKG2C+ cells in a handful of donors, at about 25-65%. Whether the expanded NKG2C-expressing T cell clones were specific for HCMV antigens remained unclear. Randomly selected healthy volunteers, three men and five women, were used as the eight sequenced donors. HCMV serostatus was determined by detecting HCMV-specific IgG in serum with a commercial ELISA kit. Ficoll density gradient centrifugation was used to isolate peripheral blood mononuclear cells from blood. Magnetic immunoseparation with Miltenyi isolation kits was used to isolate CD4+ and CD8+ T cells from PBMC. cDNA synthesis was primed from the TCR beta constant segment and was followed by two successive PCR amplification steps. Sequencing of the libraries produced 2 x 150 bp reads on Illumina HiSeq 2000/2500, MiSeq or NextSeq. MIGEC was used to demultiplex reads and group reads by UMI, and MiTCR was used to assemble and quantify clonotypes. To exclude erroneous sequences, any TCR cDNA sequence not supported by at least two reads was discarded. The tcR package was used for downstream repertoire analysis, and clonotypes were matched across fractions by CDR3 nucleotide sequence plus V segment. VDJmatch was used to annotate antigen specificity against VDJdb, with one amino acid substitution allowed in CDR3.

Here the chain combines TRBV29-1 and TRBJ2-1; 8 junctional bases match TRBD2. This TCR derives from a middle-aged man who received an inactivated influenza vaccine. Donor details come from another sample of the same person, matched by shared clones. Material: CD4+ T cells sorted from PBMCs, obtained roughly 13 days after vaccination. For the CDR3, the sequence is CSVPGTSRNEQFF. DNA sequence: TGCAGCGTCCCCGGGACTAGTCGTAATGAGCAGTTCTTC.